A selection of T cell receptor beta chains follows, all from one sample in a study of response to subunit inactivated influenza vaccine. From the RT-PCR reads, TCRdb called clonotypes with MiXCR, one entry per CDR3 protein. Of over 450,000 distinct CDR3 sequences in the sample, approximately 12% were seen once. The sample consisted of PBMCs from blood, taken 45 days after vaccination. These receptors were obtained from a man aged 50 to 59 who received an inactivated influenza vaccine. Both conserved end residues are trimmed from each CDR3. D genes are given only for firm matches.

v_gene: TRBV20-1; d_gene: TRBD2; j_gene: TRBJ2-3; CDR3aa: SARRLAGGYLMTDTQY
v_gene: TRBV20-1; d_gene: NA; j_gene: TRBJ1-6; CDR3aa: SADPQFYNSPLH
v_gene: TRBV7-9; d_gene: NA; j_gene: TRBJ2-3; CDR3aa: ASTTLSSLGTDTQY
v_gene: TRBV11-2; d_gene: NA; j_gene: TRBJ2-2; CDR3aa: ASSLMQGSANTGELF
v_gene: TRBV12-3/TRBV12-4; d_gene: TRBD1; j_gene: TRBJ2-7; CDR3aa: ASSSATGGSRTYEQY
v_gene: TRBV18; d_gene: NA; j_gene: TRBJ1-1; CDR3aa: ASSPREDTEAF
v_gene: TRBV12-3/TRBV12-4; d_gene: TRBD2; j_gene: TRBJ2-7; CDR3aa: ASSLGVSGSYEQY
v_gene: TRBV7-9; d_gene: NA; j_gene: TRBJ1-5; CDR3aa: ASSSPGEDQPQH
v_gene: TRBV20-1; d_gene: NA; j_gene: TRBJ1-1; CDR3aa: SARDRPRNTEAF
v_gene: TRBV20-1; d_gene: NA; j_gene: TRBJ2-3; CDR3aa: SADAAFPIPDTQY
v_gene: TRBV29-1; d_gene: NA; j_gene: TRBJ1-2; CDR3aa: SVGRGAGYT
v_gene: TRBV6-1; d_gene: NA; j_gene: TRBJ1-2; CDR3aa: ASRKTGRGYYGYT
v_gene: TRBV29-1; d_gene: NA; j_gene: TRBJ2-7; CDR3aa: SVGDTNYEQY
v_gene: TRBV6-5; d_gene: TRBD1; j_gene: TRBJ2-1; CDR3aa: ASSYADRGPHNEQF
v_gene: TRBV27; d_gene: TRBD1; j_gene: TRBJ2-7; CDR3aa: ASSQTGGLYKFYEQY
v_gene: TRBV20-1; d_gene: NA; j_gene: TRBJ2-1; CDR3aa: SARKTRQNLYNEQF
v_gene: TRBV6-6; d_gene: NA; j_gene: TRBJ2-3; CDR3aa: ASSSTPDTQY
v_gene: TRBV12-3/TRBV12-4; d_gene: NA; j_gene: TRBJ2-2; CDR3aa: ASSSSVGSGKAGELF
v_gene: TRBV5-1; d_gene: NA; j_gene: TRBJ2-1; CDR3aa: ASSLSPSWIGEQF
v_gene: TRBV20-1; d_gene: NA; j_gene: TRBJ2-3; CDR3aa: SASAGAFTDTQY
v_gene: TRBV11-2; d_gene: NA; j_gene: TRBJ2-7; CDR3aa: ASSSLGNPYEQY
v_gene: TRBV2; d_gene: NA; j_gene: TRBJ2-3; CDR3aa: ASSSRVLSTDTQY
v_gene: TRBV11-2; d_gene: TRBD1; j_gene: TRBJ1-1; CDR3aa: ASSSLRQGPNTEAF
v_gene: TRBV4-1; d_gene: NA; j_gene: TRBJ2-2; CDR3aa: ASSQTNQGTGELF